This T cell receptor (beta chain) was obtained from a study of OX40 agonist ivuxolimab in advanced cancers. Background on the study: The patients got ivuxolimab, which is an agonistic anti-OX40 (CD134) antibody.

This clone was seen only once. Its antigen is unidentified. A read error may produce the germline difference seen at one junction end. Study-level points and caveats: The authors did not determine the antigen specificity of the expanded peripheral T cells.

Produced via immunoSEQ multiplex PCR; TCRdb's table is partial and in-frame only. The sample yields some 98,000 clones, roughly four fifths seen once. CDR1 is SEHNR and CDR2 is FQNEAQ in the germline V gene (reference sequence). The CDR3 runs to 17 residues. The chain is built from TRBV7-9 and TRBJ2-2, with 10 nucleotides matching TRBD2. The receptor was derived from an adult with an advanced solid tumor such as melanoma, head and neck, liver or kidney cancer. Material: CD4+ or CD8+ T cells sorted from blood, obtained in a trial of the OX40 agonist ivuxolimab. In DNA, the CDR3 is TGTGCCAGCAGCATAGCCCTAGCGGGAGAGGGGACTGGGGAGCTGTTTTTT. Amino acids: CASSIALAGEGTGELFF.